This TCR beta chain was identified during a study of high-grade serous ovarian cancer treatment subgroups. Background on the study: Samples averaged approximately 15,000 reads and 7,500 or so unique TCR beta rearrangements.

General study findings and limits: Bulk tumor TCR sequencing gave no spatial information.

From germline, CDR1 is SGHTA and CDR2 FQGNSA. V lost 4 bases and J 1 base, leaving 15 bases between the germline ends. CDR3 size: 16 residues. Concerning this clone: What it recognizes is unknown.

Tumor samples were obtained before definitive surgery or chemotherapy. Sequenced by immunoSEQ multiplex PCR; TCRdb stores in-frame clones only, minus some. The table has 2,500 to 3,000 clones, 72% seen once. This receptor was obtained from a human donor with high-grade serous ovarian cancer. The J gene is TRBJ2-3, the V gene TRBV7-2; D is perhaps TRBD2 (6 bases). The sequenced sample consisted of tumor tissue. The CDR3: CASSWSSVFGTDTQYF. The CDR3 nucleotides are TGTGCCAGCAGCTGGTCTAGCGTGTTCGGCACAGATACGCAGTATTTT.